Each of the 28 T cell receptor beta chains below was sequenced from the same sample in a study of blood T cell repertoires in COVID-19. Sequenced by immunoSEQ multiplex PCR; TCRdb stores in-frame clones only, minus some. This table holds hundreds of thousands of clones, 75% to 90% found once. The sequenced sample was PBMCs or T cells enriched from blood (not recorded which). These receptors all come from a woman aged 25-40 years who had been exposed to COVID-19.

The CDR3 region has the DNA TGTGCCAGCAGAGAACAGGGGGCGAAGGGCACTGAAGCTTTCTTT. This encodes CASREQGAKGTEAFF. This chain connects TRBV6-4 to TRBJ1-1, with TRBD1 matching 9 bases. V gave up 6 bases and J gave up 4 bases; unmatched junction bases: 9. The CDR3 runs 15 residues. Germline lookup yields CDR1 MRHNA and CDR2 SNTAGT.

This clone showed up just once. CDR3 region: CASSLYAVGGVRNEQFF. The CDR3 coding sequence is TGTGCCAGCAGTTTATATGCGGTGGGGGGGGTTCGAAATGAGCAGTTCTTC. The chain is built from TRBV27 and TRBJ2-1; 7 nucleotides align to TRBD2. V dropped 1 base and J dropped 7; count of bases not matched to a gene: 13. CDR1 and CDR2 from the germline V gene are MNHEY and SMNVEV (reference sequence). CDR3 length: 17 residues.

The J gene is TRBJ2-1, the V gene TRBV7-2; the D gene is possibly TRBD2 (5 bases). Germline V gene sequence: CDR1 SGHTA, CDR2 FQGNSA. The V and J ends lost 5 bases and 9 bases respectively, with 23 bases between them. CDR3 length equals 16 residues. The CDR3 coding sequence is TGTGCCAGCAGCCCTCAACCTAGCCGGTTTCAAGGTGAGCAGTTCTTC. Translated: CASSPQPSRFQGEQFF.

This rearrangement joins TRBV5-3 to TRBJ2-7; 9 bases fit TRBD1. TRBV5-3 is an open reading frame whose function is uncertain. The CDR3 length is 15 residues. V shed 4 bases, J shed 3 bases, and the junction held 8 bases outside the gene matches. CDR3 region: CARSPDRGRDYEQYF. In DNA, the CDR3 is TGTGCCAGAAGCCCTGACAGGGGGAGAGACTACGAGCAGTACTTC.

The chain has TRBV15 and TRBJ1-6, with D unresolved. There are 15 residues in the CDR3. CDR1 LNHNV and CDR2 YYDKDF come from the germline V gene (reference sequence). V lost 0 bases, J lost 6 bases, and 9 bases lay in between. CDR3 sequence reads: CATSRDLQLNSPLHF. The DNA of the CDR3 is TGTGCCACCAGCAGAGATCTACAGCTTAATTCACCCCTCCACTTT.

There are a few counts of this clone. The J gene is TRBJ1-2, the V gene TRBV6-5; D is perhaps TRBD1 (6 bases). Germline CDR1 and CDR2: MNHEY and SVGAGI. Trimming removed 3 bases at V and 2 bases at J, with 13 bases between. The CDR3 covers 15 residues. The CDR3 DNA reads TGTGCCAGCAGTTATGGGCGGACAGACAACTATGGCTACACCTTC. Translated, it gives CASSYGRTDNYGYTF.

This clone was found a few times. The chain employs TRBV2 and TRBJ1-6; D unclear. This CDR3 contains 13 residues. Germline V gives CDR1 SNHLY, CDR2 FYNNEI. V lost 3 bases and J lost 13, with 13 bases in between. CDR3 in amino acids: CASSDTSPRPLHF. DNA for the CDR3: TGTGCCAGCAGTGATACATCTCCTAGGCCCCTCCACTTT.

This chain's CDR3 is CASSQRTGYSNQPQHF. Written as DNA, the CDR3 is TGTGCCAGCAGTCAAAGGACTGGATATAGCAATCAGCCCCAGCATTTT. The rearrangement links TRBV2 to TRBJ1-5; D gene ambiguous. This CDR3 region has 16 residues. The ends were cut back, 5 bases at V and 0 bases at J, with 14 bases in the middle. Looked up from germline, CDR1 is SNHLY and CDR2 is FYNNEI.

The chain uses TRBV6-5 and TRBJ2-6; D is possibly TRBD1 (6 bases). The CDR3 covers 15 residues. Germline CDR1 MNHEY, CDR2 SVGAGI. The V end was cut by 7 bases, the J end by 4 bases, with 14 bases between. The CDR3 DNA sequence: TGTGCCAGCACCAGGACAGTATCCGGGGCCAACGTCCTGACTTTC. This encodes CASTRTVSGANVLTF.

The chain links TRBV5-1 to TRBJ1-4, with 7 bases lining up with TRBD1. V was clipped by 0 bases and J by 5 bases; unmatched bases: 7. CDR1 SGHRS and CDR2 YFSETQ come from the germline V gene. This CDR3 contains 16 residues. The chain's CDR3 is CASSLALGQRNEKLFF. The DNA of the CDR3 is TGCGCCAGCAGCTTGGCCCTGGGACAGAGAAATGAAAAACTGTTTTTT.

The chain links TRBV7-2 to TRBJ2-7; 8 bases agree with TRBD2. The CDR3 has 15 amino acids. J was trimmed by 5 bases and V by 2 bases; bases with no gene match: 8. Germline V gene sequence: CDR1 SGHTA, CDR2 FQGNSA. CDR3 sequence (DNA): TGTGCCAGCAGCTTATGGGGGGGCGGGGGGCACGAGCAGTACTTC. This gives the protein CASSLWGGGGHEQYF.

With respect to this clone: This same CDR3 is encoded by further DNA sequences in the sample. The chain links TRBV3-1 (or the pseudogene TRBV3-2) to TRBJ1-1; 7 bases match TRBD1. V gave up 1 base and J gave up 1 base; unmatched junction bases: 0. Germline loops: CDR1 LGHDT, CDR2 YNNKEL (reference sequence). The CDR3 runs to 14 residues. The DNA of the CDR3 is TGTGCCAGCAGCCAAGGACAGGGGAACACTGAAGCTTTCTTT. Protein product: CASSQGQGNTEAFF.

In its sample, this clone was seen a few times. The V and J genes are TRBV19 and TRBJ2-4; 7 positions agree with TRBD1. Germline V lookup: CDR1 LNHDA, CDR2 SQIVND (reference sequence). CDR3 length equals 17 residues. Trimming removed 6 bases from V and 0 bases from J; junction bases left unmatched: 11. The CDR3 loop reads CASRLGDRVAAKNIQYF. CDR3 sequence (DNA): TGTGCCAGTAGGTTGGGGGACAGAGTAGCAGCCAAAAACATTCAGTACTTC.

This rearrangement joins TRBV5-1 to TRBJ2-7; 9 nucleotides match TRBD1. Germline lookup yields CDR1 SGHRS and CDR2 YFSETQ. J lost 3 bases, V lost 5 bases, and 3 bases had no gene match. The CDR3 loop spans 13 amino acids. The CDR3 protein is CASRRTGDYEQYF. CDR3 nucleotide sequence: TGCGCCAGCAGAAGGACAGGGGACTACGAGCAGTACTTC.

The J gene is TRBJ1-2, the V gene TRBV29-1; the match to TRBD1 covers 7 bases. The CDR3 covers 12 residues. Trimming removed 6 bases from V and 4 bases from J; junction bases left unmatched: 5. The germline V gene has CDR1 SQVTM and CDR2 ANQGSEA. The CDR3 bases are TGCAGCGTGGTAGACAGGGTCTATGGCTACACCTTC. Protein: CSVVDRVYGYTF.

This chain uses TRBV4-1 with TRBJ2-1; D is possibly TRBD2 (5 bases). This CDR3 comprises 14 residues. CDR1 is MGHRA, CDR2 YSYEKL, per germline. With 0 bases removed from V and 7 bases from J, the gap between germline ends came to 10 bases. CDR3 bases: TGCGCCAGCAGCCAAGAGTGGCTAGCTAATGAGCAGTTCTTC. As protein: CASSQEWLANEQFF.

V is TRBV19 and J is TRBJ1-2, with TRBD1 as a possible D gene (6 bases). The germline V gene has CDR1 LNHDA and CDR2 SQIVND (reference sequence). V was cut by 3 bases and J by 4 bases, with 15 bases left in between. The CDR3 has 15 amino acids. For the CDR3, the DNA is TGTGCCAGTAGTATCAACAGGGCGCGCCTCTATGGCTACACCTTC. This encodes CASSINRARLYGYTF.

CDR3 coding DNA: TGCGCCAGCAGCTTTGGGGGACTCCGGTTAGGTAGCCCCGTGGGCGAGCAGTACTTC. Translated: CASSFGGLRLGSPVGEQYF. The rearrangement joins TRBV5-1 to TRBJ2-7, with D possibly TRBD2 on 6 matching bases. The CDR3 runs 19 residues. Trimming pared 2 bases from V and 6 bases from J, leaving 30 bases between. Germline V lookup: CDR1 SGHRS, CDR2 YFSETQ. Using reference TRBV5-1 and TRBJ2-7 for the parts outside the CDR3, the full variable domain is KAGVTQTPRYLIKTRGQQVTLSCSPISGHRSVSWYQQTPGQGLQFLFEYFSETQRNKGNFPGRFSGRQFSNSRSEMNVSTLELGDSALYLCASSFGGLRLGSPVGEQYFGPGTRLTVT.

The chain couples TRBV5-1 to TRBJ2-5; 8 bases align to TRBD2. Trimming cost V 0 bases and J 0 bases; bases outside gene matches: 4. The V gene's germline CDR1 is SGHRS and CDR2 YFSETQ. The length of the CDR3 is 16 residues. The CDR3: CASSLGVSGDQETQYF. CDR3 DNA: TGCGCCAGCAGCTTGGGGGTTAGCGGGGACCAAGAGACCCAGTACTTC.

This clone was detected only a few times. Different DNA sequences within this sample yield the same CDR3. CDR3: CASSAPTGADTQYF. For the CDR3, the DNA is TGTGCCAGCAGCGCCCCAACCGGAGCAGATACGCAGTATTTT. The chain couples TRBV9 to TRBJ2-3; D remains ambiguous. In germline, CDR1 is SGDLS, CDR2 YYNGEE. CDR3 length: 14 amino acids. The ends were cut back, 3 bases at V and 4 bases at J, with 12 bases in the middle.

This clone was counted once. The CDR3: CASSSLISDQDSNQPQHF. CDR3 nucleotide sequence: TGTGCCAGCAGTTCCCTTATCTCCGATCAGGATAGCAATCAGCCCCAGCATTTT. The chain has TRBV27 and TRBJ1-5, with D hard to call. V lost 4 bases, J lost 0 bases, and 19 bases lay in between. The CDR3 consists of 18 residues. The V gene's germline CDR1 is MNHEY and CDR2 SMNVEV (reference sequence).

This sequence joins TRBV29-1 and TRBJ1-2; D is unresolved. The CDR3 consists of 14 residues. The germline V gene has CDR1 SQVTM and CDR2 ANQGSEA. V was clipped by 0 bases and J by 0 bases, with 8 bases between them. CDR3 DNA sequence: TGCAGCGTTGAAGAGGGCAGTCCTAACTATGGCTACACCTTC. Translating it yields CSVEEGSPNYGYTF.

This chain connects TRBV9 to TRBJ2-1; D perhaps matches TRBD2 (5 bases). Germline-derived CDR1 and CDR2 are SGDLS and YYNGEE. Trimming cost V 0 bases and J 5 bases, with 6 bases left between them. The CDR3 is made up of 13 amino acids. This CDR3 reads CASSVGTDNEQFF. For the CDR3, the DNA is TGTGCCAGCAGCGTAGGGACTGACAATGAGCAGTTCTTC.

CDR3 amino acids: CASSPRSPGTGYGNTEAFF. As DNA, the CDR3 is TGTGCCAGCTCACCACGTTCCCCCGGGACAGGCTATGGGAACACTGAAGCTTTCTTT. The chain links TRBV18 to TRBJ1-1; 8 bases agree with TRBD1. V lost 1 base, J lost 1 base, and 14 bases stayed unmatched. CDR3 length: 19 amino acids. The germline CDR1 and CDR2 sequences are KGHSH and LQKENI.

In nucleotides, the CDR3 is TGTGCCAGCAGTGAAGTGGGGGGTTGGCGGCCCCAGCATTTT. Protein sequence: CASSEVGGWRPQHF. The chain is built from TRBV6-1 and TRBJ1-5, with D tentatively TRBD1 (5 bases). CDR3 length: 14 amino acids. The germline CDR1 and CDR2 sequences are MNHNS and SASEGT. The V and J ends lost 1 base and 9 bases respectively, with 13 bases between them.

This chain connects TRBV28 to TRBJ2-4, with TRBD2 matching 8 bases. Germline V gene data show CDR1 as MDHEN and CDR2 as SYDVKM. The CDR3 runs to 15 residues. Trimming at V came to 7 bases and at J to 0 bases, leaving 5 bases not matched to a gene. CDR3 in amino acids: CASNSGALAKNIQYF. The CDR3 bases are TGTGCCAGCAATAGCGGGGCACTAGCCAAAAACATTCAGTACTTC.

This chain joins TRBV11-2 and TRBJ1-1, with TRBD1 matching 7 bases. The V gene end was trimmed by 5 bases and the J gene end by 5 bases; junction bases not matched to a gene: 5. Germline V gives CDR1 SGHAT, CDR2 FQNNGV. The CDR3 consists of 13 residues. The DNA for the CDR3 is TGTGCCAGCAGCGGAGACAGGGTAACTGAAGCTTTCTTT. It encodes CASSGDRVTEAFF.

The chain joins TRBV24-1 to TRBJ2-2, with 7 bases fitting TRBD2. Per the germline V gene, CDR1 is KGHDR and CDR2 is SFDVKD. The CDR3 totals 16 residues. V trimming: 3 bases; J trimming: 0 bases; junction bases outside the gene matches: 3. DNA for the CDR3: TGTGCCACCAGTGATGGGGGGACTACGAACACCGGGGAGCTGTTTTTT. Translation gives CATSDGGTTNTGELFF.